The source of this T cell receptor (beta chain) is a study of tumor T cells in aggressive B-cell lymphoma. This table comes from immunoSEQ multiplex PCR, and its TCRdb copy is limited to in-frame clones, with some not included. This sample has 790 or so clones, with 91% found just once. Source material: tumor tissue. This clonotype was sampled from an adult with diffuse large B cell lymphoma.

The DNA of the CDR3 is TGTGCCAGCAGCTCCCCAGGCAATCAGCCCCAGCATTTT. Protein product: CASSSPGNQPQHF. The chain uses TRBV7-9 and TRBJ1-5; D not certain. The germline V gene has CDR1 SEHNR and CDR2 FQNEAQ (reference sequence). The CDR3 consists of 13 residues. V was clipped by 4 bases and J by 2 bases, with 6 bases between them. Full variable domain (remainder filled in from reference TRBV7-9 and TRBJ1-5): DTGVSQNPRHKITKRGQNVTFRCDPISEHNRLYWYRQTLGQGPEFLTYFQNEAQLEKSRLLSDRFSAERPKGSFSTLEIQRTEQGDSAMYLCASSSPGNQPQHFGDGTRLSIL.